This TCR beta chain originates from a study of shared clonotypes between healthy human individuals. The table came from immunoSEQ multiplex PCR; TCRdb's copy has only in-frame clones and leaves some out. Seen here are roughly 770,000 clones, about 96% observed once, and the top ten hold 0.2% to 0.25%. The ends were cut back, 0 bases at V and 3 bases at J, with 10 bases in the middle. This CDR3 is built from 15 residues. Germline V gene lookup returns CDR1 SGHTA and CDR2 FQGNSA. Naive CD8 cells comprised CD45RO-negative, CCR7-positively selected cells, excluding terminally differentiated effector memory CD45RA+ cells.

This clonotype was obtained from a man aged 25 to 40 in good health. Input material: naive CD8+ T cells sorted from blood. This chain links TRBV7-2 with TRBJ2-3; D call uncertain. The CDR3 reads CASSLARVWTDTQYF. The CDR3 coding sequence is TGTGCCAGCAGCTTAGCACGGGTATGGACAGATACGCAGTATTTT.